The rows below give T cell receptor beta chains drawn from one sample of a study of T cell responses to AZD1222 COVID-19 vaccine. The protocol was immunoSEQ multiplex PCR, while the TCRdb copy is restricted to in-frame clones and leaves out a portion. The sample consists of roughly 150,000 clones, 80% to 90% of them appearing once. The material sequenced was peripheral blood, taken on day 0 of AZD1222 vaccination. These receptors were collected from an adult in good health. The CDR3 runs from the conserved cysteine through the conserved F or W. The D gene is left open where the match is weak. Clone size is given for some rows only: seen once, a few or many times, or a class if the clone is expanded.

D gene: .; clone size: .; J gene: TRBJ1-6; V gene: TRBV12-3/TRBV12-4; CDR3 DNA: TGTGCCAGCAGTTTGAAAGGGGACTCACCCCTCCACTTT; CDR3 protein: CASSLKGDSPLHF
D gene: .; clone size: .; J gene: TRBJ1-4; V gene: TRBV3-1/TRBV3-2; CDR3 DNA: TGTGCCAGCAGCCAATTAACAGGGTGGGCTGGGGAAAAACTGTTTTTT; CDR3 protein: CASSQLTGWAGEKLFF
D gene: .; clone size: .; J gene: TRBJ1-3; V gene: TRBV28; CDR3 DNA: TGTGCCAGCAGTTTTGGAGTTCGGGGGGCTTTCGGAAACACCATATATTTT; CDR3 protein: CASSFGVRGAFGNTIYF
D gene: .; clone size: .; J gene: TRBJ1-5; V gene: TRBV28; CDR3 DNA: TGTGCCAGCAGTTTGGGGGGGGCCATAAGCAATCAGCCCCAGCATTTT; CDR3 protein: CASSLGGAISNQPQHF
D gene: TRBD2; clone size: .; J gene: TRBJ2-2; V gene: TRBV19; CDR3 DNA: TGTGCCAGTAGTTCGCGACTAGCGGGAGGGCCAAGTCCTTTTGACACCGGGGAGCTGTTTTTT; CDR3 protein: CASSSRLAGGPSPFDTGELFF
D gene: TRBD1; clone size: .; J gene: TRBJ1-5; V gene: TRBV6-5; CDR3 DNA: TGTGCCAGCAGTCAAAGGACAGGGCTCGATCAGCCCCAGCATTTT; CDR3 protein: CASSQRTGLDQPQHF
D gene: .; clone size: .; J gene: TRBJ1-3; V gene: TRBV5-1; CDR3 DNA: TGCGCCAGCAGCTTGGGGGTAATTGCCTCGGGAAACACCATATATTTT; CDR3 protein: CASSLGVIASGNTIYF
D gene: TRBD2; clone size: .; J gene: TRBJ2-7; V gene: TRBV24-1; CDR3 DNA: TGTGCCACCAGTGATTCGAGGGGGACTAGCGGGAGTTACGAGCAGTACTTC; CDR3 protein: CATSDSRGTSGSYEQYF
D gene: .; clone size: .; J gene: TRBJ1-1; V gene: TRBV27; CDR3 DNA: TGTGCCAGCAGTTTATCAGGGGGGGGTGAAGCTTTCTTT; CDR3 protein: CASSLSGGGEAFF
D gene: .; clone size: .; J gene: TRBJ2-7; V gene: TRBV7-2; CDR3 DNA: TGTGCCAGCAGCTTAGGATACGGAGCCTACGAGCAGTACTTC; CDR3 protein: CASSLGYGAYEQYF
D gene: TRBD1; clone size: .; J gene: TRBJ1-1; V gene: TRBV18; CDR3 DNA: TGTGCCAGCTCACCAGCTAGGGACAGCACTGAAGCTTTCTTT; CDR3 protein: CASSPARDSTEAFF
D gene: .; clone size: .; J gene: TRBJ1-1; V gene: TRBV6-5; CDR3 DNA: TGTGCCAGCACCCCTGGGGGGCGTTACACTGAAGCTTTCTTT; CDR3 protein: CASTPGGRYTEAFF
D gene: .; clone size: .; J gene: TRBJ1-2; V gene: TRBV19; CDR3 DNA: TGTGCCAGTCTTCCCCACAGGACCAACTATGGCTACACCTTC; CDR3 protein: CASLPHRTNYGYTF
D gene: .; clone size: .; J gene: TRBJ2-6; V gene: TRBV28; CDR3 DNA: TGTGCCAGCAGATTAGTTGGGGCCAACGTCCTGACTTTC; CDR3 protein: CASRLVGANVLTF
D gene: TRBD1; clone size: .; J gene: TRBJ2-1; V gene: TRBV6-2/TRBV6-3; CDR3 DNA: TGTGCCAGCAGCCGTGACAGGGGGCTATACAATGAGCAGTTCTTC; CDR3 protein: CASSRDRGLYNEQFF
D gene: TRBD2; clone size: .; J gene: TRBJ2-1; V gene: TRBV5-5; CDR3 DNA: TGTGCCAGCAGCTTAGGACTAGTTACTACCTACAATGAGCAGTTCTTC; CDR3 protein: CASSLGLVTTYNEQFF
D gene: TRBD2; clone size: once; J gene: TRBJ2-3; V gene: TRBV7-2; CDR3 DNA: TGTGCCAGCAGCCCCGAGGGTCTAGCGGGCCGCACAGATACGCAGTATTTT; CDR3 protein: CASSPEGLAGRTDTQYF
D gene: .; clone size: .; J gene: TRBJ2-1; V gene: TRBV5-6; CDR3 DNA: TGTGCCAGCAGCCTGAGCCCCAGGCTTAGGAATGAGCAGTTCTTC; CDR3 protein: CASSLSPRLRNEQFF
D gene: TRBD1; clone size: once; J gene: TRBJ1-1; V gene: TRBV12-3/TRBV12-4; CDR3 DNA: TGTGCCAGCAGTCCCGGTTGGCAGGGGGAAGAGTTCTTT; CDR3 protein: CASSPGWQGEEFF
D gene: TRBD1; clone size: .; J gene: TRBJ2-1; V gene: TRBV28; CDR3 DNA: TGTGCCAGCAGATACCGGGACAGGGGGCATGGTGAGCAGTTCTTC; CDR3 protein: CASRYRDRGHGEQFF
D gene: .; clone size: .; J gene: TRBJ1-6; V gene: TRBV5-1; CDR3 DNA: TGCGCCAGCAGCTTGACGGGGCCTGATTCACCCCTCCACTTT; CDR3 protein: CASSLTGPDSPLHF
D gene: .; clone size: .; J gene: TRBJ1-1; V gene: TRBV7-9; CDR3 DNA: TGTGCCAGCAACATCTTGACAGTGAACACTGAAGCTTTCTTT; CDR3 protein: CASNILTVNTEAFF
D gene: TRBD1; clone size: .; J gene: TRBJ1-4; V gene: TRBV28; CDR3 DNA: TGTGCCAGCAGTCCCTGGGACAGGATGGGAGAAAAACTGTTTTTT; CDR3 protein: CASSPWDRMGEKLFF
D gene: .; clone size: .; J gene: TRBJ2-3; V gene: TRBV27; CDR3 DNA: TGTGCCAGCATCAAAAGATCAAGGACGGCGGGCACAGATACGCAGTATTTT; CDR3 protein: CASIKRSRTAGTDTQYF
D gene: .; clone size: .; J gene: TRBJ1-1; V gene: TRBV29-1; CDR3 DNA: TGCAGCGTTCGACCCCGAGGTAACACTGAAGCTTTCTTT; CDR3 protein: CSVRPRGNTEAFF
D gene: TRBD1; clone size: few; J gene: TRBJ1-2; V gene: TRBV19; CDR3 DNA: TGTGCCAGTAGTCGGACAGGGCCCAATGATAACTATGGCTACACCTTC; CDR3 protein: CASSRTGPNDNYGYTF
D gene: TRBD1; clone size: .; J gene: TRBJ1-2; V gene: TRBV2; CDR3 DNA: TGTGCCAGCAGGGGACAGGGGGCTGGCTACACCTTC; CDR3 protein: CASRGQGAGYTF
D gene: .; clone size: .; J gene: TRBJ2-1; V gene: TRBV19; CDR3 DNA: TGTGCCAGTAGGGGGACGTACAATGAGCAGTTCTTC; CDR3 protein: CASRGTYNEQFF
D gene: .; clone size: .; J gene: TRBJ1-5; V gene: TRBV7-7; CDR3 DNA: TGTGCCAGCAGTCTTAGTTTCAATCAGCCCCAGCATTTT; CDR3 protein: CASSLSFNQPQHF
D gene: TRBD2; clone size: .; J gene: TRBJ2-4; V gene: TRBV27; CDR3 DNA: TGTGCCAGCAGGGGGACTAGCGGGAGGGCCAAAAACATTCAGTACTTC; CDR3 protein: CASRGTSGRAKNIQYF
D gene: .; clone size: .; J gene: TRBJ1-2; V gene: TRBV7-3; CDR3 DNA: TGTGCCAGCGGTGGGGCCGATTATGGCTACACCTTC; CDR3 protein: CASGGADYGYTF
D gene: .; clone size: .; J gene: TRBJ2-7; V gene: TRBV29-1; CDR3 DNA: TGCAGCGTGGCGACAATCTCCTACGAGCAGTACTTC; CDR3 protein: CSVATISYEQYF
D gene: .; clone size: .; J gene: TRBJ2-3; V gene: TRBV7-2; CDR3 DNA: TGTGCCAGCAGCCAGTTTGAGGGGATCACAGATACGCAGTATTTT; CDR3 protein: CASSQFEGITDTQYF
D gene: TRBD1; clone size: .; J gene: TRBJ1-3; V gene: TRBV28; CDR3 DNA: TGTGCCAGCAGTTTCAGGTTCAGGGGGCCCTCTGGAAACACCATATATTTT; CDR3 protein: CASSFRFRGPSGNTIYF
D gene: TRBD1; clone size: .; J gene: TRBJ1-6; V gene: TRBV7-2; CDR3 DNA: TGTGCCAGCAGCTGGACAGGGGAGGGTTCACCCCTCCACTTT; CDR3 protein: CASSWTGEGSPLHF
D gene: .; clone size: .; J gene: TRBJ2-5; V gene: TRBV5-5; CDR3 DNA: TGTGCCAGCAGCTTGGCCGGGGGAGAGACCCAGTACTTC; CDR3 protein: CASSLAGGETQYF
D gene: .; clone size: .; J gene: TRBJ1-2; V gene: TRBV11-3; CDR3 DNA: TGTGCCAGCAGCAGACGGACGGGGGTAGGTGGCTACACCTTC; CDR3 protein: CASSRRTGVGGYTF
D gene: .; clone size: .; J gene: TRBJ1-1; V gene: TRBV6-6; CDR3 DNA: TGTGCCAGCAGTTACAAGACAGCCAACACTGAAGCTTTCTTT; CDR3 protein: CASSYKTANTEAFF
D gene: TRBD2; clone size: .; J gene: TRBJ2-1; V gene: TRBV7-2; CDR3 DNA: TGTGCCAGCAGTTCTAGCGGTGGGACTTACAATGAGCAGTTCTTC; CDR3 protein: CASSSSGGTYNEQFF
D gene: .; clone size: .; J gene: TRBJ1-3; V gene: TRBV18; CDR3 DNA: TGTGCCAGCTCACCACAGGGGAGCGGAAACACCATATATTTT; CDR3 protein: CASSPQGSGNTIYF
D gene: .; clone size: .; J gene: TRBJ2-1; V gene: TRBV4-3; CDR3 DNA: TGCGCCAGCAGCCAAGATTTTCAGGGAGCTGCCTACAATGAGCAGTTCTTC; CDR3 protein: CASSQDFQGAAYNEQFF
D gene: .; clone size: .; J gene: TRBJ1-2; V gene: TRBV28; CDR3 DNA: TGTGCCAGCAGTGAGAACCCACGGGTTAGCTACACCTTC; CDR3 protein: CASSENPRVSYTF
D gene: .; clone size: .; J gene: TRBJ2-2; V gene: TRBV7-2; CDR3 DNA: TGTGCCAGCAGCCCCAGGGCCAACACCGGGGAGCTGTTTTTT; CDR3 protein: CASSPRANTGELFF
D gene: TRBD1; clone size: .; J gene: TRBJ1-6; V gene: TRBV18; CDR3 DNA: TGTGCCAGCTCACCACGGTCCTCGGGACAGGGGAATTCACCCCTCCACTTT; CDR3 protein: CASSPRSSGQGNSPLHF
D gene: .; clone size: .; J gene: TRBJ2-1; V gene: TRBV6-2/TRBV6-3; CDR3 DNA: TGTGCCAGCAGTTACGCATCGGGGGTCAATGAGCAGTTCTTC; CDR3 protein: CASSYASGVNEQFF